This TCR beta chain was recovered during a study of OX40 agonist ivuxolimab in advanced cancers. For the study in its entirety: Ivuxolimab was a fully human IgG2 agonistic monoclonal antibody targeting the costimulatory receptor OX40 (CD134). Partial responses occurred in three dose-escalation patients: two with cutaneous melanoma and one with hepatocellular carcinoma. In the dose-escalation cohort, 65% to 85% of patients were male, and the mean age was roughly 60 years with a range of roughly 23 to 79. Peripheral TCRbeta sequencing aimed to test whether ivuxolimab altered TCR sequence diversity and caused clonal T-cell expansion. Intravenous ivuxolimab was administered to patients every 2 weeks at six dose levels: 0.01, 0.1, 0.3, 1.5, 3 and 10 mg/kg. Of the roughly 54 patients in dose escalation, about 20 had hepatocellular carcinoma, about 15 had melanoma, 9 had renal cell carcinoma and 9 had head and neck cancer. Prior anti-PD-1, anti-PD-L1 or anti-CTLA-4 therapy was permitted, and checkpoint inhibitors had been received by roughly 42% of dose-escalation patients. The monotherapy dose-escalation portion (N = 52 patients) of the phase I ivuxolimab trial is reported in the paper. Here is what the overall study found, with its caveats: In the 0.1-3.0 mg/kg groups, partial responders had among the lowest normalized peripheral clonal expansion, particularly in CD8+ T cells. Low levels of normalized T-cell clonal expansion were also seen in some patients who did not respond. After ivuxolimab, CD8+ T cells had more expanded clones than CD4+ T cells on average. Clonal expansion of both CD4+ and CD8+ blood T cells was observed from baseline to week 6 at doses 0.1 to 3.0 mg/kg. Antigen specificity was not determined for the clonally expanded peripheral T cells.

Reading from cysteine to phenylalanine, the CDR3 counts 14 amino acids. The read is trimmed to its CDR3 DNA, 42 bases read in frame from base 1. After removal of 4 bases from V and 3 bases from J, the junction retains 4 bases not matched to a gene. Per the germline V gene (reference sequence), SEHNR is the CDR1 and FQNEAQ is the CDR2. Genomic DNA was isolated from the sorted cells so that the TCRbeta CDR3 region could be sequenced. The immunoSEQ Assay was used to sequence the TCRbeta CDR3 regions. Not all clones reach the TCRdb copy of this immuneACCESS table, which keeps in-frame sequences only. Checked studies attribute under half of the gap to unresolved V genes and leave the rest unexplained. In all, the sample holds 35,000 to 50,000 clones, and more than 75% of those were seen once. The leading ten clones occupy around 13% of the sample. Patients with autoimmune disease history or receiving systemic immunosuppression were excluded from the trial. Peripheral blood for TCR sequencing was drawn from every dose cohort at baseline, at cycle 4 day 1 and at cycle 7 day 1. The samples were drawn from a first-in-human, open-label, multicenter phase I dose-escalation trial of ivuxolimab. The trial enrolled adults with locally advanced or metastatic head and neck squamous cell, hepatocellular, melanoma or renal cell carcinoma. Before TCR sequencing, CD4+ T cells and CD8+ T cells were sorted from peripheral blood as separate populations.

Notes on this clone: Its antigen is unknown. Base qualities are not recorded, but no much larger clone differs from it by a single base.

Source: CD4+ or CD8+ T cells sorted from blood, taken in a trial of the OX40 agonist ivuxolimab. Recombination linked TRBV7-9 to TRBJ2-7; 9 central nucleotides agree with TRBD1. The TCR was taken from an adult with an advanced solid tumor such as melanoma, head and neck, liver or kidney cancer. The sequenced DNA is TGTGCCAGCAGCTGGGACAGGGTAGGCTACGAGCAGTACTTC. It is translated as CASSWDRVGYEQYF.